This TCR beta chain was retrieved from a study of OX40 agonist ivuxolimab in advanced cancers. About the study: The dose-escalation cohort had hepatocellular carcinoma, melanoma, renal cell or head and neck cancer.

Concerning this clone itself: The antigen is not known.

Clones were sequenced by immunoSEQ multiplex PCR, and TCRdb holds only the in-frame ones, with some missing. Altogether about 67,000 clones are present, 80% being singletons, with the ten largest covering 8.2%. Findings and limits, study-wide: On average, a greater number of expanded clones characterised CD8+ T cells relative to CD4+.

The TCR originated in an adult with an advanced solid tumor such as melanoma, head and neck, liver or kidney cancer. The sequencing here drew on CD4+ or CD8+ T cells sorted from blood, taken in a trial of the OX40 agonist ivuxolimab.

The CDR3 DNA sequence: TGTGCCAGCAGCTCCCGGGACCCGTTACTTATCGAGCAGTACTTC. Protein product: CASSSRDPLLIEQYF. V is TRBV7-2 and J is TRBJ2-7; D may be TRBD1 or TRBD2 (5 bases each). The V gene's germline CDR1 is SGHTA and CDR2 FQGNSA. The CDR3 contains 15 residues. V lost 4 bases, J lost 6 bases, and 19 bases lay in between.